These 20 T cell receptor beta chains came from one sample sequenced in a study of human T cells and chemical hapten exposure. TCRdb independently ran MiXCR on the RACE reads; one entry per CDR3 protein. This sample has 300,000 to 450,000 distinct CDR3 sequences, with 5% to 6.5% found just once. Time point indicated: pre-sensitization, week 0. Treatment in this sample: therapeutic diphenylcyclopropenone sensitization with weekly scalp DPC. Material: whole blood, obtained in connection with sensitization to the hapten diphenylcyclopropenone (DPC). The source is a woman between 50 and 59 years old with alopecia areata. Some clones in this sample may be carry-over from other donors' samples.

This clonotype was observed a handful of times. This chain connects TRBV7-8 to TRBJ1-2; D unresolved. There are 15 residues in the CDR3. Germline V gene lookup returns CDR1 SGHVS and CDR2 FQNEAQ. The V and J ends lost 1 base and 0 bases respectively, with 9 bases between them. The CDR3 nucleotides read TGTGCCAGCAGCTTAGGAGGGATGACTAACTATGGCTACACCTTC. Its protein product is CASSLGGMTNYGYTF.

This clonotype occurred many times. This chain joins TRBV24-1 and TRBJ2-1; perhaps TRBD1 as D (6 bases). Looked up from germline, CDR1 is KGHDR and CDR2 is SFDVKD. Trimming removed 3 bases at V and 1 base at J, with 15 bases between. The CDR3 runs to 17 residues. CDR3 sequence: CATSDPKFRGSYNEQFF. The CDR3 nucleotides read TGTGCCACCAGTGATCCGAAGTTCAGGGGTTCCTACAATGAGCAGTTCTTC.

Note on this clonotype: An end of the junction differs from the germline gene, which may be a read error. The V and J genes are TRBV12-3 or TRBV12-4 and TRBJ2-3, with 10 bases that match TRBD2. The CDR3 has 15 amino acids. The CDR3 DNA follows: TGTGCCAGCAGCTTCACTAGCGGGGCAACAGGTACGCAGTATTTT. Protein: CASSFTSGATGTQYF.

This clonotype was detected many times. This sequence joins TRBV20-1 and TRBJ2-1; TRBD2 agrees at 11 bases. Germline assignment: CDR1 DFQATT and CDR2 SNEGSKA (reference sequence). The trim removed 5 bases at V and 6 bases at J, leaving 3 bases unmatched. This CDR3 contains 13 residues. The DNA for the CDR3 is TGCAGTGCTTATAGCGGGAGGGGCAATGAGCAGTTCTTC. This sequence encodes CSAYSGRGNEQFF.

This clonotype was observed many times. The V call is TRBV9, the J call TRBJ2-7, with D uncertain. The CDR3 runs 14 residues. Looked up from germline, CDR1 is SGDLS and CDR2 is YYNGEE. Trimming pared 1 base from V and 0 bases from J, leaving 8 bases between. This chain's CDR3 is CASSVQDTSYEQYF. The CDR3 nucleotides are TGTGCCAGCAGCGTACAGGATACCTCCTACGAGCAGTACTTC.

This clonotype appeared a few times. The CDR3 protein is CASSLGLAGDYNEQFF. The CDR3 bases are TGCGCCAGCAGCTTGGGACTAGCGGGGGACTACAATGAGCAGTTCTTC. The J gene is TRBJ2-1, the V gene TRBV5-1, with 12 bases that match TRBD2. The trim removed 0 bases at V and 3 bases at J, leaving 1 base unmatched. From germline, CDR1 is SGHRS and CDR2 YFSETQ. The CDR3 is made up of 16 amino acids.

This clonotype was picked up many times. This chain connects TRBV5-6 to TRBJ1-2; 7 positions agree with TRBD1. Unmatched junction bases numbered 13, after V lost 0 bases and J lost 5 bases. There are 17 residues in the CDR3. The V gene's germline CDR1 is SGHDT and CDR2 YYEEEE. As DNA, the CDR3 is TGTGCCAGCAGCTTGGCCGGACAGGACGGGAATCTATATGGCTACACCTTC. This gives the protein CASSLAGQDGNLYGYTF.

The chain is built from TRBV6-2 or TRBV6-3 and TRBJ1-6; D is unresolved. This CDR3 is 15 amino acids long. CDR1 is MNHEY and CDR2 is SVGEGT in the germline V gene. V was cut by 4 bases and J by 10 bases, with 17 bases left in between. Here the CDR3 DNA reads TGTGCCAGCAGTTTTTCACCCCAGTTGGGGTCACCCCTCCACTTT. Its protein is CASSFSPQLGSPLHF.

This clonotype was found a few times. The CDR3 bases are TGTGCCAGCAGGTCAGCGTACACCGGGGAGCTGTTTTTT. Translation gives CASRSAYTGELFF. The chain has TRBV7-9 and TRBJ2-2; D call uncertain. This CDR3 is built from 13 residues. In germline, CDR1 is SEHNR, CDR2 FQNEAQ (reference sequence). The V end lost 6 bases, the J end lost 3 bases, and 8 bases lay between the germline ends.

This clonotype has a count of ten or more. CDR3 nucleotides: TGTGCCAGCAGCCAAGGGTACTTGAATGAGCAGTTCTTC. This encodes CASSQGYLNEQFF. This sequence joins TRBV14 and TRBJ2-1; D uncertain. CDR1 and CDR2 (germline): SGHDN, FVKESK. Between the trimmed V and J ends, which lost 1 base and 7 bases, there was a span of 8 bases. This CDR3 spans 13 amino acids.

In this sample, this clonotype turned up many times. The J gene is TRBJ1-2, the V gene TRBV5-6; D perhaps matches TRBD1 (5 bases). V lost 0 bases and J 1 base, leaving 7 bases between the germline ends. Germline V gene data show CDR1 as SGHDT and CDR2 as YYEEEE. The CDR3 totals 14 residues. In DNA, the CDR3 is TGTGCCAGCAGCTTGGGAGGGGTTAACTATGGCTACACCTTC. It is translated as CASSLGGVNYGYTF.

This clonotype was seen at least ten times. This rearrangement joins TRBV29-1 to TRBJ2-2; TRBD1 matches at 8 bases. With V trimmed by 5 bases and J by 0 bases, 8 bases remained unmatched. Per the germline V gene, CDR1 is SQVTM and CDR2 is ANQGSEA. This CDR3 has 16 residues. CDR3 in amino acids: CSVRAAGQANTGELFF. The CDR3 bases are TGCAGCGTTCGGGCGGCGGGACAGGCGAACACCGGGGAGCTGTTTTTT.

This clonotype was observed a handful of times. CDR3 DNA sequence: TGTGCCAGCAGTTTTATGTGGGGACAGCCCCAGCATTTT. Translation: CASSFMWGQPQHF. The gene calls are TRBV12-3 or TRBV12-4 and TRBJ1-5; D is uncertain. V dropped 3 bases and J dropped 7 bases, with 10 bases sitting between them. The CDR3 contains 13 residues.

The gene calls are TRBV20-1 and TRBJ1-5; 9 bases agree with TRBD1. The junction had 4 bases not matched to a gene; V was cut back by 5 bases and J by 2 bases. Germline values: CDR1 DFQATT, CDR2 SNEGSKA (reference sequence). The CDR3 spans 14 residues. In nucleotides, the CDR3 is TGCAGTGCTCAGACAGGGGGAGGCAATCAGCCCCAGCATTTT. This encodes CSAQTGGGNQPQHF.

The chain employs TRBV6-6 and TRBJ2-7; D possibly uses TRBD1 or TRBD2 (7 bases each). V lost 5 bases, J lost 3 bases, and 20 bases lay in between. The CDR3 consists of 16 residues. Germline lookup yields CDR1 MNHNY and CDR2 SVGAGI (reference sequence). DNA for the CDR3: TGTGCCAGCAGTATGACAGGGAGGGCCCTAAACTACGAGCAGTACTTC. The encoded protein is CASSMTGRALNYEQYF.

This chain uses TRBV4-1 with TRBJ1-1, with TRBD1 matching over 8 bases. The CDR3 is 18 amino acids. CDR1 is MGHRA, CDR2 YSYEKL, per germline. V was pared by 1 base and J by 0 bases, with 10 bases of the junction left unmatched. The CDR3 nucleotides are TGCGCCAGCAGCCAAGGCCTAGACAGGGGACGTATGAACACTGAAGCTTTCTTT. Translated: CASSQGLDRGRMNTEAFF.

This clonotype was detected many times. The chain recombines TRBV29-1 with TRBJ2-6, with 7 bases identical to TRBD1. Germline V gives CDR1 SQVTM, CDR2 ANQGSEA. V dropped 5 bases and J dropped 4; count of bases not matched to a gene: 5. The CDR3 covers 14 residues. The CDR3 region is CSVFGTAGANVLTF. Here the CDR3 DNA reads TGCAGCGTTTTCGGGACAGCCGGGGCCAACGTCCTGACTTTC.

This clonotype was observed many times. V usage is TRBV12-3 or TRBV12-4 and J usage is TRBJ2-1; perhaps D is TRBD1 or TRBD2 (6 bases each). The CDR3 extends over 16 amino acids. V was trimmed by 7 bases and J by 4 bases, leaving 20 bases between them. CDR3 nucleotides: TGTGCCAGCATCTGGGAAGGGGGAGCGGGTTACAATGAGCAGTTCTTC. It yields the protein CASIWEGGAGYNEQFF.

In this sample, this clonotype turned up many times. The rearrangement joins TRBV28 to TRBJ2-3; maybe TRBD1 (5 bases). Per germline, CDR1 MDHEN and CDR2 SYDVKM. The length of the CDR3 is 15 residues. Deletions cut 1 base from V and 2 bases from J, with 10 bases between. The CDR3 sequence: CASSLSQGHTDTQYF. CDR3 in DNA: TGTGCCAGCAGTTTATCGCAGGGCCACACAGATACGCAGTATTTT. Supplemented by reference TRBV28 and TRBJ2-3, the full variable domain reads DVKVTQSSRYLVKRTGEKVFLECVQDMDHENMFWYRQDPGLGLRLIYFSYDVKMKEKGDIPEGYSVSREKKERFSLILESASTNQTSMYLCASSLSQGHTDTQYFGPGTRLTVL.

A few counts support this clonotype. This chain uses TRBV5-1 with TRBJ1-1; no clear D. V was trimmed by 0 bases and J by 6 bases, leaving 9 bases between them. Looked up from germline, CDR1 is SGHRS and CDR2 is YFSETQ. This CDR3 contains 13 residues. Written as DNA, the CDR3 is TGCGCCAGCAGCTTGGGGGGAGAGGCTGAAGCTTTCTTT. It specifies CASSLGGEAEAFF.